The clone carrying this T cell receptor beta chain has a handful of counts. Its antigen is still unknown. This sample is drawn from a study of regulatory T cells in long-lasting Graves disease. General study findings and limits: Newly diagnosed patients had higher TCR diversity than persistent Graves' patients did.

Library construction for TCR beta used iRepertoire HTBI primers and Arm-PCR of CDR3 regions. TCRdb re-called the multiplex PCR reads with MiXCR, one entry per CDR3 protein. The table lists about 560,000 distinct CDR3 sequences, roughly 15% of them singletons. The time point: newly diagnosed GD, antithyroid drugs for less than 3 months. Isolated PBMC RNA provided the starting material for the TCR library. The same sample was also used in a study of T cells in Graves' hyperthyroidism and ophthalmopathy.

The sequences come from peripheral blood mononuclear cells (PBMCs), collected at new diagnosis, from a patient treated with antithyroid drugs. The sequence derives from a man in his late teens or twenties with Graves disease.

In nucleotides, the CDR3 is TGCGCCAGCAGCGGCGGGGACAGTAGCACAGATACGCAGTATTTT. This encodes CASSGGDSSTDTQYF. This chain uses TRBV5-1 with TRBJ2-3; weak D call: TRBD1 (7 bases). The CDR3 has 15 amino acids. The V gene lost 4 bases and the J gene lost 0 bases, with 12 bases spanning the gap. Per the germline V gene, CDR1 is SGHRS and CDR2 is YFSETQ.